The sequence of this TCR beta chain was determined in a study of blood T cell repertoires in COVID-19. Study summary: Nucleic acid was either cDNA or gDNA, and it came from T cells, B-cell-depleted T cells, or PBMCs.

In the original workflow: Amplification with reference gene primers provided the estimates of nucleated cell counts. TCRdb's copy holds only in-frame clones and misses some; the assay was immunoSEQ multiplex PCR. V, J and clone size reflect that table, while D and trimming were determined from the DNA. The sample has approximately 85,000 clones; 70% to 90% are singletons. Germline CDR1 reads SGHTA; CDR2 reads FQGNSA. The CDR3 loop spans 15 amino acids. J gave up 12 bases and V 1 base, and 9 bases lay outside the gene matches. This chain links TRBV7-2 with TRBJ2-1, with TRBD2 identical over 10 bases. The sequence was obtained from a man in his forties or fifties with active or convalescent COVID-19. The sample consisted of peripheral blood. CDR3 sequence reads: CASSLVAASGGRQFF. As DNA, the CDR3 is TGTGCCAGCAGCTTAGTTGCGGCTAGCGGGGGCCGGCAGTTCTTC.